This entry lists 18 T cell receptor beta chains sequenced from one sample in a study of CD8+ T cells in alopecia areata. RNA was isolated and reverse transcribed to cDNA, the sequencing template. Sequenced by immunoSEQ multiplex PCR; TCRdb stores in-frame clones only, minus some. The sample has about 140,000 clones, less than 65% seen once. The sample consisted of CD8+ T cells sorted from blood. Receptors originate from a human donor in good health.

CDR3 bases: TGCGCCAGCAGCCGGAAGACTGGGGTTGACGAGCAGTACTTC. Residues: CASSRKTGVDEQYF. V and J are TRBV4-1 and TRBJ2-7; D gene ambiguous. V shed 4 bases and J shed 5 bases, with 15 bases lying between them. The germline V gene encodes CDR1 MGHRA and CDR2 YSYEKL. The CDR3 covers 14 residues.

The V gene is TRBV6-5, the J gene TRBJ1-2; tentatively, D is TRBD1 (5 bases). V gave up 8 bases and J gave up 7 bases, with 23 bases separating them. Germline CDR1 reads MNHEY; CDR2 reads SVGAGI. The CDR3 spans 15 residues. CDR3 protein: CASSPPGLDPGGYTF. The DNA for the CDR3 is TGTGCCAGCTCCCCCCCGGGACTCGATCCGGGTGGCTACACCTTC.

The genes are TRBV29-1 and TRBJ2-1; TRBD2 aligns across 7 bases. CDR3 length: 15 amino acids. The germline V gene has CDR1 SQVTM and CDR2 ANQGSEA. V trimming: 8 bases; J trimming: 6 bases; junction bases outside the gene matches: 16. The CDR3 nucleotides read TGCAGCTACCCTAGGGGCGGGAGTGGGGGCAATGAGCAGTTCTTC. Translation gives CSYPRGGSGGNEQFF.

The chain recombines TRBV13 with TRBJ1-1; D remains unclear. CDR1 and CDR2 (germline): PRHDT, FYEKMQ (reference sequence). V was clipped by 3 bases and J by 2 bases, with 10 bases between them. The CDR3 is 14 residues long. The chain's CDR3 is CASSLRRVNTEAFF. The CDR3, as DNA: TGTGCCAGCAGCTTGCGAAGGGTCAACACTGAAGCTTTCTTT.

The CDR3 loop reads CASSFQGAAEAFF. The CDR3 DNA sequence: TGTGCCAGCAGCTTTCAGGGGGCGGCTGAAGCTTTCTTT. V and J are TRBV11-1 and TRBJ1-1; 8 nucleotides agree with TRBD1. Germline V gives CDR1 SGHAT, CDR2 FQDESV (reference sequence). V shed 3 bases and J 6 bases; nucleotides not matched to a gene: 3. This CDR3 contains 13 residues. The full variable domain, with the rest looked up from reference TRBV11-1 and TRBJ1-1, is EAEVAQSPRYKITEKSQAVAFWCDPISGHATLYWYRQILGQGPELLVQFQDESVVDDSQLPKDRFSAERLKGVDSTLKIQPAELGDSAMYLCASSFQGAAEAFFGQGTRLTVV.

There are a few counts of this clone. The chain couples TRBV12-5 to TRBJ1-2; D is unresolved. This CDR3 region has 16 residues. V was trimmed by 5 bases and J by 4 bases, leaving 20 bases between them. Germline V gene lookup returns CDR1 LGHNT and CDR2 FRNRAP. This CDR3 reads CASGPNPTRVGYGYTF. Written as DNA, the CDR3 is TGTGCTAGTGGTCCCAACCCCACGCGGGTTGGCTATGGCTACACCTTC. Full variable domain (rest looked up from reference TRBV12-5 and TRBJ1-2): DARVTQTPRHKVTEMGQEVTMRCQPILGHNTVFWYRQTMMQGLELLAYFRNRAPLDDSGMPKDRFSAEMPDATLATLKIQPSEPRDSAVYFCASGPNPTRVGYGYTFGSGTRLTVV.

The CDR3 sequence is CAWTLTPTNTGELFF. DNA of the CDR3: TGTGCCTGGACCTTGACACCTACGAACACCGGGGAGCTGTTTTTT. The V and J genes are TRBV30 and TRBJ2-2; no clear D gene. The CDR3 is 15 amino acids. Trimming cost V 4 bases and J 0 bases, with 12 bases left between them. CDR1 and CDR2 (germline): GTSNPN, SVGIG (reference sequence).

This chain links TRBV18 with TRBJ1-5, with 7 bases fitting TRBD1. The CDR3 length is 15 residues. Germline CDR1 is KGHSH and CDR2 is LQKENI. The junction had 9 bases not matched to a gene; V was cut back by 5 bases and J by 5 bases. The CDR3 sequence: CASSASSGGDQPQHF. The CDR3 DNA reads as TGTGCCAGCTCAGCATCATCAGGGGGAGATCAGCCCCAGCATTTT.

The V call is TRBV4-1, the J call TRBJ2-5, with 12 nucleotides matching TRBD1. The CDR3 has 19 amino acids. CDR1 and CDR2 (germline): MGHRA, YSYEKL. V shed 2 bases, J shed 4 bases, and the junction held 14 bases outside the gene matches. The CDR3 nucleotides read TGCGCCAGCAGCCAAAGATTGGGACAGGGGGCGATTTTAGGAGAGACCCAGTACTTC. Translated: CASSQRLGQGAILGETQYF.

This chain joins TRBV9 and TRBJ1-1; D not resolved. V lost 4 bases, J lost 6 bases, and 22 bases lay in between. The germline V gene has CDR1 SGDLS and CDR2 YYNGEE. The CDR3 has 16 amino acids. In DNA form, the CDR3 reads TGTGCCAGCAGCCCCCTAAGTGCCCATTTGAGCGCTGAAGCTTTCTTT. Translating gives CASSPLSAHLSAEAFF.

The gene calls are TRBV13 and TRBJ1-4; 7 nucleotides agree with TRBD1. This CDR3 region has 12 residues. Germline CDR1 PRHDT, CDR2 FYEKMQ (reference sequence). Losses at the gene ends were 5 bases for V and 12 bases for J; bases not matched to a gene: 6. The CDR3 loop reads CASSTQGEELFF. CDR3 bases: TGTGCCAGCAGCACTCAGGGGGAGGAACTGTTTTTT.

Regarding this clone: Sequence at one end of the junction differs from germline and may be a read error. The rearrangement joins TRBV29-1 to TRBJ1-4; TRBD1 is a possible D gene (5 bases). Germline V gene lookup returns CDR1 SQVTM and CDR2 ANQGSEA. The CDR3 contains 11 residues. In nucleotides, the CDR3 is TGCAGCGTTGAAACCCGCCGGGGCGTACAATTT. Translating it yields CSVETRRGVQF.

The chain joins TRBV7-3 to TRBJ2-3; 8 bases agree with TRBD2. The V gene end was trimmed by 2 bases and the J gene end by 4 bases; junction bases not matched to a gene: 5. Germline-derived CDR1 and CDR2 are SGHTA and FQGTGA. CDR3 length: 15 residues. The CDR3 sequence is CASSLGTSGADTQYF. The DNA for the CDR3 is TGTGCCAGCAGCTTAGGGACTAGTGGGGCAGATACGCAGTATTTT.

This clone was picked up a small number of times. This chain connects TRBV19 to TRBJ2-7; D might be TRBD2 (6 bases). CDR1 LNHDA and CDR2 SQIVND come from the germline V gene (reference sequence). The CDR3 length is 13 residues. V lost 3 bases to trimming and J lost 4 bases, with 10 bases between them. CDR3 protein: CASSMGLIYEQYF. In nucleotides, the CDR3 is TGTGCCAGTAGTATGGGACTGATTTACGAGCAGTACTTC.

The chain uses TRBV29-1 and TRBJ2-2, with no clear D. V was trimmed by 6 bases and J by 3 bases, leaving 5 bases between them. The CDR3 has 11 residues. The V gene's germline CDR1 is SQVTM and CDR2 ANQGSEA. The CDR3 spells CSVAYTGELFF. The CDR3, as DNA: TGCAGCGTGGCATACACCGGGGAGCTGTTTTTT.

In this sample, this clone turned up a few times. The chain recombines TRBV28 with TRBJ2-3, with TRBD1 as a possible D gene (5 bases). The CDR3 runs 12 residues. CDR1 is MDHEN and CDR2 is SYDVKM in the germline V gene. V was clipped by 6 bases and J by 4 bases, with 8 bases between them. CDR3 coding DNA: TGTGCCAGCAGGCAGGGTGCAGATACGCAGTATTTT. Translating gives CASRQGADTQYF.

This clone showed up just a few times. The chain uses TRBV6-4 and TRBJ2-3, with D possibly TRBD2 on 5 matching bases. The CDR3 loop spans 13 amino acids. The germline V and J ends were trimmed by 5 bases and 5 bases, with 11 bases remaining between them. Germline V gives CDR1 MRHNA, CDR2 SNTAGT. The CDR3 coding sequence is TGTGCCAGCAGTACGCGAGCGGAAGATACGCAGTATTTT. This codes for CASSTRAEDTQYF.

The genes are TRBV7-8 and TRBJ1-2, with D perhaps matching TRBD1 (5 bases). V lost 4 bases, J lost 4 bases, and 10 bases lay in between. The germline gives CDR1 SGHVS, CDR2 FQNEAQ. This CDR3 is 13 amino acids long. For the CDR3, the DNA is TGTGCCAGCAGCTCCGGGACGGCCTATGGCTACACCTTC. This sequence encodes CASSSGTAYGYTF.